This T cell receptor (beta chain) was identified in a study of T cells in Graves' hyperthyroidism and ophthalmopathy. Overall study findings and caveats: Ophthalmopathy stood apart from stable hyperthyroidism in a 13 V-J model.

Ophthalmopathy cases scored 3 or more on the Clinical Activity Score and 4 or more on NOSPECS grade, with duration below 3 months. Uncontrolled infection, other autoimmune disease, pregnancy or lactation barred patients from enrollment. The CDR3 has 15 residues. The germline CDR1 and CDR2 sequences are DFQATT and SNEGSKA (reference sequence). What was amplified from RNA transcripts were TCR beta CDR3 regions. The HTBI primer set served for first-round RT-PCR of the TCR CDR3. A single record per CDR3 protein comes from TCRdb applying MiXCR to the multiplex PCR reads. The table includes about half a million distinct CDR3 sequences, about 20% detected once. About this clonotype: Its antigen is still unknown. At one boundary the junction diverges from the germline segment, which might be a read error.

The chain recombines TRBV20-1 with TRBJ2-6; 9 bases line up with TRBD1. The material sequenced was blood. The receptor's source is a man aged 40-49 years with Graves' ophthalmopathy. Here the CDR3 reads CSARDRGSGANVLTF. The CDR3 bases are TGCAGTGCCAGAGACAGGGGGTCTGGGGCCAACGTCCTGACTTTC.